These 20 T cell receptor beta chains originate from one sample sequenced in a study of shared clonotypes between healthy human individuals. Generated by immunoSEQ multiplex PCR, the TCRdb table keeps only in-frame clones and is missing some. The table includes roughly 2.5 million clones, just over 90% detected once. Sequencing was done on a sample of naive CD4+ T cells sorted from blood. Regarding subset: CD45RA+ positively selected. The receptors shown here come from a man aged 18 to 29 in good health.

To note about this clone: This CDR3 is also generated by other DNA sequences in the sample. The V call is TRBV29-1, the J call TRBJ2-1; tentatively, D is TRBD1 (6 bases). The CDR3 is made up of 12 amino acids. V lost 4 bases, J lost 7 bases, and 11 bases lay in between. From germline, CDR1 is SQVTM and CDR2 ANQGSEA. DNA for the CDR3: TGCAGCGTTGGCAGGGGCGGGAATGAGCAGTTCTTC. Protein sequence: CSVGRGGNEQFF.

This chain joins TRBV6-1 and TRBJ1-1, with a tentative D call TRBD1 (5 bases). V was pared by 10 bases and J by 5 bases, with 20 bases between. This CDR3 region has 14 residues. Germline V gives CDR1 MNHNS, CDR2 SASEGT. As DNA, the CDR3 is TGTGCCAACATAAAGCAGGGCCCGCTGACTGAAGCTTTCTTT. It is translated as CANIKQGPLTEAFF.

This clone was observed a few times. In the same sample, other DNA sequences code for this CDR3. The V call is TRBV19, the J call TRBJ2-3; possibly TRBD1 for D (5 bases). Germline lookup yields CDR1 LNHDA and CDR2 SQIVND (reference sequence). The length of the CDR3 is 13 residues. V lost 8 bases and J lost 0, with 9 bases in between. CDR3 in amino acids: CASSRQSTDTQYF. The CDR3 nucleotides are TGTGCCAGTTCAAGACAGAGCACAGATACGCAGTATTTT.

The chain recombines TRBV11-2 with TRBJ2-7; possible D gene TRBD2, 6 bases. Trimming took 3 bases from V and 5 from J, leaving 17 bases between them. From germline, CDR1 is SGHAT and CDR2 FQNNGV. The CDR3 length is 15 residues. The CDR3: CASSLVGTAWDEQYF. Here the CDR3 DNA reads TGTGCCAGCAGCTTGGTTGGGACTGCCTGGGACGAGCAGTACTTC.

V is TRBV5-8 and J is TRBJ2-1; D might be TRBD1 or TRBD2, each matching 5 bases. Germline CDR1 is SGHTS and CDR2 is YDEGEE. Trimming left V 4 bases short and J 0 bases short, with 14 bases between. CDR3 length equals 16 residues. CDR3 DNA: TGTGCCAGCAGCCCGGGACGGGGCCGCTCCTACAATGAGCAGTTCTTC. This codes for CASSPGRGRSYNEQFF.

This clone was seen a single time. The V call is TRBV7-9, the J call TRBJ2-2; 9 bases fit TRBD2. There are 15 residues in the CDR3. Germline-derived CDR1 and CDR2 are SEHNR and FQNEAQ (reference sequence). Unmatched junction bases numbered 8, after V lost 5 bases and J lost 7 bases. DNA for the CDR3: TGTGCCAGCAGCGTACATAGCGGGAGTGGCGGGGAGCTGTTTTTT. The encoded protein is CASSVHSGSGGELFF.

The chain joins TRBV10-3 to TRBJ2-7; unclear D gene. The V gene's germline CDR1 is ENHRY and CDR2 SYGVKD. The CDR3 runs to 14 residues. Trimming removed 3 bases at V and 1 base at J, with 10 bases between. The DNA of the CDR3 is TGTGCCATCAGTGACACCGTGGAGTCCTACGAGCAGTACTTC. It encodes CAISDTVESYEQYF.

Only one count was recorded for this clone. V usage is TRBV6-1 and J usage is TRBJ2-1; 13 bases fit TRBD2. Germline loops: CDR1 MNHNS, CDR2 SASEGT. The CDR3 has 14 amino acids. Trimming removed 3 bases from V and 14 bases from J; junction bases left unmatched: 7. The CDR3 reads CASSERLAGGIEFF. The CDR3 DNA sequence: TGTGCCAGCAGTGAGAGACTAGCGGGAGGAATCGAGTTCTTC.

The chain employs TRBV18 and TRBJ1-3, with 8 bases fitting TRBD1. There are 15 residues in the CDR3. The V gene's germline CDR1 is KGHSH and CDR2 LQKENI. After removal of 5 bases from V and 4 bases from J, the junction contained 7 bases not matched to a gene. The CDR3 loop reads CASSSLQGGGNTIYF. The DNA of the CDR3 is TGTGCCAGCTCATCGCTACAGGGGGGCGGAAACACCATATATTTT.

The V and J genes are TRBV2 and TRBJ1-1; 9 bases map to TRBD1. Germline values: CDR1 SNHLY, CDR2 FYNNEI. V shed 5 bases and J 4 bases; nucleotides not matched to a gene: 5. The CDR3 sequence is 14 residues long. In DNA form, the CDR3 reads TGTGCCAGCAGTATACAGGGGGCAGCCACTGAAGCTTTCTTT. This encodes CASSIQGAATEAFF.

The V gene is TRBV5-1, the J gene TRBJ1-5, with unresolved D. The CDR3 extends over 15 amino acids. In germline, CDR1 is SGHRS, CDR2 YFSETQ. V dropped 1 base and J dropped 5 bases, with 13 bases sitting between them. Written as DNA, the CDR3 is TGCGCCAGCAGCTTGCTAGGATTAGCGGATCAGCCCCAGCATTTT. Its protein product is CASSLLGLADQPQHF.

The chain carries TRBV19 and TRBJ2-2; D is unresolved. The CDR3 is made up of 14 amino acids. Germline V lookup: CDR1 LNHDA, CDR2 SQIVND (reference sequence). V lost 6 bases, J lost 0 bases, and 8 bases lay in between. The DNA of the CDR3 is TGTGCCAGTAGGTATGGCCCGAACACCGGGGAGCTGTTTTTT. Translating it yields CASRYGPNTGELFF.

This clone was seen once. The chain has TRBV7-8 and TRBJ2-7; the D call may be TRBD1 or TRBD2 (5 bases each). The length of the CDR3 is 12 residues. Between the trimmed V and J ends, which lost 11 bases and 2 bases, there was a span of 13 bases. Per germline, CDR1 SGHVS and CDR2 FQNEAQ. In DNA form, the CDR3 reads TGTGCCTCCGGGGTGGGACCCTACGAGCAGTACTTC. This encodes CASGVGPYEQYF. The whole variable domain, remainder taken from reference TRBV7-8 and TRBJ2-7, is GAGVSQSPRYKVAKRGQDVALRCDPISGHVSLFWYQQALGQGPEFLTYFQNEAQLDKSGLPSDRFFAERPEGSVSTLKIQRTQQEDSAVYLCASGVGPYEQYFGPGTRLTVT.

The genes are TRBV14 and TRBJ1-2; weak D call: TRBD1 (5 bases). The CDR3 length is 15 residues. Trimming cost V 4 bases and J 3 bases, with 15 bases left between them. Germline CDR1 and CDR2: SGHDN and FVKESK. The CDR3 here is CASSPSVSGDYGYTF. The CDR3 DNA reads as TGTGCCAGCAGCCCCTCAGTATCGGGGGACTATGGCTACACCTTC.

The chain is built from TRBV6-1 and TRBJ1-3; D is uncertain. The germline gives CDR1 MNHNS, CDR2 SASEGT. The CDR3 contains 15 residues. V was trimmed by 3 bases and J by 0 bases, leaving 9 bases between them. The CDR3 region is CASSESALSGNTIYF. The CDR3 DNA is TGTGCCAGCAGTGAGTCGGCCCTCTCTGGAAACACCATATATTTT.

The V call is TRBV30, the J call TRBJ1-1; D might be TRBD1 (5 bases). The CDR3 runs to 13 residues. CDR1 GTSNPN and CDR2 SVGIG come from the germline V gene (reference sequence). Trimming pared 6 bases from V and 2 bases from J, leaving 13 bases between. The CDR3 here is CACPGGANTEAFF. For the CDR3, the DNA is TGTGCCTGCCCCGGAGGGGCTAACACTGAAGCTTTCTTT.

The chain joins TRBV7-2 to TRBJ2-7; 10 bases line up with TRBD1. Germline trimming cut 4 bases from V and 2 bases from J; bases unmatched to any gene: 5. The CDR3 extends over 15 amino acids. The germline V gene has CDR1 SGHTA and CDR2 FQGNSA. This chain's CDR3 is CASSSWDRGAYEQYF. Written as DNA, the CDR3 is TGTGCCAGCAGCTCCTGGGACAGGGGAGCCTACGAGCAGTACTTC.

CDR3 protein: CASSLSAGQETQYF. The CDR3 coding sequence is TGTGCCAGCAGCTTATCGGCAGGCCAAGAGACCCAGTACTTC. The rearrangement uses TRBV7-9 and TRBJ2-5; no reliable D call. V was pared by 2 bases and J by 1 base, with 8 bases between. Germline CDR1 is SEHNR and CDR2 is FQNEAQ (reference sequence). CDR3 length: 14 residues.

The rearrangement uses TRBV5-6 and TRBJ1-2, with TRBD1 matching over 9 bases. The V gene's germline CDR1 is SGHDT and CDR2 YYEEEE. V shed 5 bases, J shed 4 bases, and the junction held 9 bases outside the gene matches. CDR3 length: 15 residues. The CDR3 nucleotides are TGTGCCAGCAGATCCTCCGGGACAGGGACCTATGGCTACACCTTC. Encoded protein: CASRSSGTGTYGYTF.

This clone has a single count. The CDR3 coding sequence is TGCAGCGTTCGCAACCGGGACAGGACCCGCTCAATCTATGGCTACACCTTC. Residues: CSVRNRDRTRSIYGYTF. V and J are TRBV29-1 and TRBJ1-2, with TRBD1 matching 8 bases. Germline loops: CDR1 SQVTM, CDR2 ANQGSEA. The CDR3 runs 17 residues. V shed 5 bases, J shed 4 bases, and the junction held 18 bases outside the gene matches.